This passage covers 10 T cell receptor beta chains from one sample sequenced in a study of technical replicates of blood from several donors. Libraries were prepared by immunoSEQ multiplex PCR; TCRdb keeps only in-frame clonotypes and omits some of them. The sample lists under 75,000 clones, approximately 96% occurring once. The specimen sequenced was T cells isolated from PBMCs. The receptors come from a human donor in good health.

This chain links TRBV18 with TRBJ1-2, with 7 bases that match TRBD1. J was trimmed by 6 bases and V by 4 bases; bases with no gene match: 11. Per the germline V gene, CDR1 is KGHSH and CDR2 is LQKENI. The length of the CDR3 is 15 residues. As DNA, the CDR3 is TGTGCCAGCTCACAGGCGACAGGGCGGTTCGATGGCTACACCTTC. Its protein is CASSQATGRFDGYTF.

This clone was found a few times. This chain links TRBV18 with TRBJ1-1; possible D gene TRBD1, 6 bases. V was clipped by 5 bases and J by 1 base, with 17 bases between them. From germline, CDR1 is KGHSH and CDR2 LQKENI. CDR3 length equals 16 residues. CDR3 DNA sequence: TGTGCCAGCTCATCATTACAGGGAAAGGGGAACACTGAAGCTTTCTTT. Translated, it gives CASSSLQGKGNTEAFF.

The chain is built from TRBV7-8 and TRBJ2-7; 7 bases are shared with TRBD1. The V and J ends lost 10 bases and 3 bases, in that order; junction bases with no gene match: 18. Germline CDR1 and CDR2: SGHVS and FQNEAQ. This CDR3 region has 16 residues. In nucleotides, the CDR3 is TGTGCCATAGGGATTGGGGCAGGGGGAAATCGCTACGAGCAGTACTTC. Translated: CAIGIGAGGNRYEQYF.

V is TRBV15 and J is TRBJ1-1; D is unclear. The ends were cut back, 3 bases at V and 7 bases at J, with 12 bases in the middle. The CDR3 runs 13 residues. In germline, CDR1 is LNHNV, CDR2 YYDKDF (reference sequence). The CDR3 bases are TGTGCCACCAGCAGCGGTGTCGGGGTTGAAGCTTTCTTT. It codes for CATSSGVGVEAFF.

The chain employs TRBV5-5 and TRBJ2-2; 11 bases line up with TRBD2. Looked up from germline, CDR1 is SGHKS and CDR2 is YYEKEE (reference sequence). The ends lost 1 base at V and 4 bases at J; junction bases unmatched: 9. The CDR3 covers 18 residues. CDR3 sequence reads: CASSLLELAGVTTGELFF. CDR3 bases: TGTGCCAGCAGCTTGCTTGAACTAGCGGGAGTCACCACCGGGGAGCTGTTTTTT.

The V call is TRBV29-1, the J call TRBJ2-7; 9 bases are shared with TRBD1. Germline-derived CDR1 and CDR2 are SQVTM and ANQGSEA. This CDR3 spans 16 amino acids. With 5 bases clipped from V and 1 base from J, the junction kept 12 bases outside the gene matches. The CDR3 protein is CSVTRSLTGGSYEQYF. The CDR3, as DNA: TGCAGCGTTACCCGATCGCTGACAGGGGGGTCCTACGAGCAGTACTTC.

The V and J genes are TRBV11-3 and TRBJ1-3, with a weak D call TRBD1 (5 bases). The CDR3 is 14 residues long. Germline loops: CDR1 SGHNT, CDR2 YENEEA. V was trimmed by 2 bases and J by 4 bases, leaving 9 bases between them. The CDR3 DNA reads as TGTGCCAGCAGCTTACCGGGGGACGGAAACACCATATATTTT. The encoded protein is CASSLPGDGNTIYF. Looking up the rest from reference TRBV11-3 and TRBJ1-3 gives the full variable domain: EAGVVQSPRYKIIEKKQPVAFWCNPISGHNTLYWYLQNLGQGPELLIRYENEEAVDDSQLPKDRFSAERLKGVDSTLKIQPAELGDSAVYLCASSLPGDGNTIYFGEGSWLTVV.

Remarks on this clone: Other DNA sequences in this specimen translate into the identical CDR3. The chain couples TRBV6-5 to TRBJ1-5; D unresolved. Germline-derived CDR1 and CDR2 are MNHEY and SVGAGI. V dropped 2 bases and J dropped 2 bases, with 7 bases sitting between them. CDR3 length: 14 amino acids. The CDR3 reads CASSYREGNQPQHF. CDR3 nucleotides: TGTGCCAGCAGTTACCGGGAGGGCAATCAGCCCCAGCATTTT.

This chain joins TRBV25-1 and TRBJ2-5; 12 positions match TRBD2. Germline V lookup: CDR1 MGHDK, CDR2 SYGVNS. CDR3 length: 16 residues. V was pared by 3 bases and J by 5 bases, with 7 bases of the junction left unmatched. The CDR3 nucleotides are TGTGCCAGCAGTGAGGGGACTAGCGGGTTAGGGGAGACCCAGTACTTC. Translating it yields CASSEGTSGLGETQYF.

The chain couples TRBV9 to TRBJ2-2, with TRBD2 matching 9 bases. Germline V gene sequence: CDR1 SGDLS, CDR2 YYNGEE. The CDR3 runs to 18 residues. V trimming: 1 base; J trimming: 2 bases; junction bases outside the gene matches: 9. The CDR3 DNA reads TGTGCCAGCAGCGTAAAGAAGCTAGCGGGACTCAACACCGGGGAGCTGTTTTTT. Its translation is CASSVKKLAGLNTGELFF.